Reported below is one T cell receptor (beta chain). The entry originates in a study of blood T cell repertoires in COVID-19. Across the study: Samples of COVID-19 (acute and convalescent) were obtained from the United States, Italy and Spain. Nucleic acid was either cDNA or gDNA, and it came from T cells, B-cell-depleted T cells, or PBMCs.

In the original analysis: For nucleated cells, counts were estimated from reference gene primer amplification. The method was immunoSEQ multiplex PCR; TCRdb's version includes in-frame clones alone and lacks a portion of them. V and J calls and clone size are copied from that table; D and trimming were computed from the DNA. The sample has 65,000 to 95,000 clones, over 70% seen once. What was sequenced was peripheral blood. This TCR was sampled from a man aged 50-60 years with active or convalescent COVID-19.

CDR3 bases: TGTGCCAGCAGCCCTCAGACTTCCCGGGCCCAGTACTTC. Its translation is CASSPQTSRAQYF. The rearrangement joins TRBV3-1 (or the pseudogene TRBV3-2) to TRBJ2-5, with unresolved D. CDR3 length: 13 amino acids. Germline V CDR1 and CDR2: LGHDT, YNNKEL (reference sequence). The V end was cut by 4 bases, the J end by 9 bases, with 15 bases between.